The source of this T cell receptor (beta chain) is a study of control samples from healthy donors and cancer patients (dated by TCRdb to the early 2020s). The library came from the immunoSEQ multiplex PCR assay. TCRdb limited this immuneACCESS table to in-frame rearrangements with V and J called. A share of clones is missing; checked studies link under half to unresolved V genes, and the rest is unexplained. The sample contains 30,000 or so clones, roughly 87% of them found a single time. Clones ranked in the top ten supply approximately 3.6% of the sample. CDR1 and CDR2 are drawn from the germline V gene: KGHSH, LQKENI. V drops 5 bases and J drops 1 base, leaving 2 bases in between. Reading from cysteine to phenylalanine, the CDR3 counts 11 amino acids. Just the 33-base CDR3 DNA is kept, in frame starting at base 1. In the case of this clone: Its antigen is still unknown. There are no base qualities to consult, and no much larger clone falls within one base.

This clonotype was obtained from a female donor with melanoma. Sequencing was done on a sample of formalin-fixed, paraffin-embedded tissue. The chain couples TRBV18 to TRBJ1-1, with the D gene call left open. The DNA reads as follows: TGTGCCAGCTCAGAGAACACTGAAGCTTTCTTT. This encodes CASSENTEAFF.